This record looks at one TCR beta chain sequence and its context. It has no known antigen specificity. Qualities for individual bases were not recorded, and no much larger clone is one base off. TCRbeta CDR3 regions were amplified from genomic DNA using the immunoSEQ Assay, a bias-controlled multiplex PCR. For the original study's pipeline: Within the assay, amplification of reference gene primers was used to estimate how many nucleated cells each sample contained. Sequence reads were collapsed and filtered to measure the absolute abundance of every unique TCRbeta CDR3 rearrangement. For each sample, productive Simpson clonality was calculated by taking the square root of Simpson's diversity index across productive rearrangements. The table comes from immuneACCESS by way of TCRdb, which keeps in-frame sequences with V and J called. Part of the clones is missing from these tables; in studies checked, under half for an unresolved V gene and the rest for unknown reasons. V and J calls and clone size are copied from that table; D and trimming were computed from the DNA. The sample table holds over 50,000 clones, of which about 90% were seen once. The top ten hold approximately 15% of the sample.

V is trimmed back by 6 bases and J by 3 bases, and the junction contains 6 bases that no gene match accounts for. Sequences MDHEN (CDR1) and SYDVKM (CDR2) are obtained from the germline V gene. The CDR3 runs 14 amino acids, cysteine and phenylalanine included. Only CDR3 DNA remains: 42 bases, in frame from the first base. The collaborating institutions used their own protocols to collect whole blood in K2EDTA tubes. For TCRbeta analysis, collaborators shipped samples in one of three forms: frozen whole blood, isolated PBMCs, or DNA extracted from either of those sample types. The record originates from a study of blood T cell repertoires in COVID-19 (dated by TCRdb to 2020 to 2021). For the study in its entirety: Samples from collaborators originated in the United States, Italy and Spain and spanned both the acute and convalescent phases of COVID-19. The prospective study material was composed of cDNA or gDNA derived from T cells, B-cell-depleted T cells, or PBMCs. Subjects who had been exposed to COVID-19, were actively infected with it, or had recovered from it provided the deeply sampled blood TCRbeta repertoires that made up the dataset. The repertoires were released in a freely available public database intended as a resource for research on the immune response to SARS-CoV-2. The samples were drawn from the first 160 participants of the ongoing ImmuneRACE study and from 1,254 subjects provided by 6 global collaborators. Sample metadata almost always included a de-identified subject ID, COVID-19 status, age in years and sex. Where available, HLA class I and class II types were obtained from metadata supplied by the sample provider rather than from assay-based typing. What the study reported, not specific to this receptor: How much clinical and demographic metadata was included differed by source and by participant, and the metadata was provided uncurated.

Sequencing was performed on peripheral blood. This TCR derives from a human donor in a cohort sampled during active COVID-19. Recombination connected TRBV28 to TRBJ1-1; 8 middle bases align to TRBD1. At the DNA level, the sequence is TGTGCCAGCAGATATGACAGGGGAGACACTGAAGCTTTCTTT. It codes for CASRYDRGDTEAFF.